The 28 T cell receptor beta chains listed next were all sequenced from one sample in a study of breast tumors, draining lymph nodes, adjacent tissues. Each CDR3 protein is one row after TCRdb ran MiXCR on the multiplex PCR reads. Among a few hundred thousand distinct CDR3 sequences listed, under 35% were seen once. The lymph nodes were axillary draining lymph nodes from breast cancer patients. The sequencing input was axillary lymph node tissue. These receptors originate from a female donor with breast cancer. Some clones in this sample may be carry-over from other donors' samples.

This chain links TRBV20-1 with TRBJ2-7; 7 bases match TRBD2. With V trimmed by 3 bases and J by 8 bases, 1 base remained unmatched. The germline V gene has CDR1 DFQATT and CDR2 SNEGSKA (reference sequence). CDR3 length equals 10 residues. CDR3 sequence (DNA): TGCAGTGCTAGCGGGGGGAAGCAGTACTTC. It is translated as CSASGGKQYF.

Many counts were recorded for this clonotype. The chain is built from TRBV2 and TRBJ2-4; D may be TRBD1 or TRBD2 (5 bases each). The CDR3 contains 11 residues. Germline values: CDR1 SNHLY, CDR2 FYNNEI. The V and J ends lost 1 base and 14 bases respectively, with 9 bases between them. The CDR3 spells CASSEGGDEYF. CDR3 sequence (DNA): TGTGCCAGCAGTGAAGGAGGGGATGAGTACTTC.

V is TRBV27 and J is TRBJ2-2; D might be TRBD1 or TRBD2, each matching 5 bases. The CDR3 has 15 residues. The germline V gene encodes CDR1 MNHEY and CDR2 SMNVEV (reference sequence). Between the trimmed V and J ends, which lost 2 bases and 8 bases, there was a span of 15 bases. The CDR3 coding sequence is TGTGCCAGCAGTTTACGCCAGGGAGATTGGGGGGAGCTGTTTTTT. Its protein is CASSLRQGDWGELFF.

This clonotype was observed a few times. V gene TRBV20-1 combines with J gene TRBJ1-1, with D unclear. The germline V and J ends were trimmed by 5 bases and 5 bases, with 9 bases remaining between them. This CDR3 comprises 11 residues. In germline, CDR1 is DFQATT, CDR2 SNEGSKA (reference sequence). CDR3 amino acids: CSAQRQTEAFF. CDR3 DNA: TGCAGTGCTCAGCGGCAGACTGAAGCTTTCTTT.

This clonotype appeared many times. This chain connects TRBV5-1 to TRBJ2-3; 8 bases are shared with TRBD2. Germline V gives CDR1 SGHRS, CDR2 YFSETQ. This CDR3 region has 14 residues. V lost 7 bases, J lost 1 base, and 5 bases stayed unmatched. DNA for the CDR3: TGCGCCAGCGGAACTAGCGGAGGCACAGATACGCAGTATTTT. Translated: CASGTSGGTDTQYF.

This clonotype was detected only once. The chain couples TRBV5-1 to TRBJ2-6; D may be TRBD1 or TRBD2 (6 bases each). V dropped 8 bases and J dropped 4 bases, with 13 bases sitting between them. There are 14 residues in the CDR3. Per germline, CDR1 SGHRS and CDR2 YFSETQ. As DNA, the CDR3 is TGCGCCAGTCAAACGGGGGCGGGGGCCAACGTCCTGACTTTC. Its protein is CASQTGAGANVLTF.

J is TRBJ1-3 and V is TRBV2, with D tentatively TRBD1 (5 bases). The CDR3 contains 15 residues. Between the trimmed V and J ends, which lost 4 bases and 4 bases, there was a span of 14 bases. Germline assignment: CDR1 SNHLY and CDR2 FYNNEI. The CDR3 protein is CASSARDSRGNTIYF. CDR3 DNA sequence: TGTGCCAGCAGTGCTCGTGACAGCCGGGGAAACACCATATATTTT.

This clonotype has a count of ten or more. The rearrangement links TRBV11-3 to TRBJ2-7; tentatively, D is TRBD2 (7 bases). CDR1 and CDR2 from the germline V gene are SGHNT and YENEEA. The V end was cut by 8 bases, the J end by 3 bases, with 14 bases between. The CDR3 spans 13 residues. The CDR3 DNA sequence: TGTGCCAGCCAAGGGGGGGGGTTCTACGAGCAGTACTTC. This sequence encodes CASQGGGFYEQYF. Combining the CDR3 with reference TRBV11-3 and TRBJ2-7 gives the whole variable domain EAGVVQSPRYKIIEKKQPVAFWCNPISGHNTLYWYLQNLGQGPELLIRYENEEAVDDSQLPKDRFSAERLKGVDSTLKIQPAELGDSAVYLCASQGGGFYEQYFGPGTRLTVT.

This clonotype was detected a few times. Given a much more abundant clone one base away, this may be a read error. Here the CDR3 reads CSASFLAGGATQYF. DNA for the CDR3: TGCAGTGCTAGTTTCCTGGCGGGGGGAGCGACCCAGTACTTC. This chain joins TRBV20-1 and TRBJ2-5; TRBD2 aligns across 8 bases. CDR3 length equals 14 residues. Germline V gene sequence: CDR1 DFQATT, CDR2 SNEGSKA (reference sequence). V was clipped by 3 bases and J by 7 bases; unmatched bases: 10.

This clonotype has ten or more counts. This chain uses TRBV29-1 with TRBJ2-7; TRBD1 matches 7 bases. With V trimmed by 6 bases and J by 2 bases, 10 bases remained unmatched. The CDR3 totals 14 residues. Germline lookup yields CDR1 SQVTM and CDR2 ANQGSEA. In DNA form, the CDR3 reads TGCAGCGTCGTGGGACAGACCAACGCCTACGAGCAGTACTTC. It yields the protein CSVVGQTNAYEQYF.

This clonotype was recorded many times. The rearrangement links TRBV20-1 to TRBJ2-1; 11 bases line up with TRBD2. The V and J ends lost 2 bases and 4 bases, in that order; junction bases with no gene match: 4. Germline assignment: CDR1 DFQATT and CDR2 SNEGSKA (reference sequence). CDR3 length equals 15 residues. The chain's CDR3 is CSARPTSGIYNEQFF. The CDR3 region has the DNA TGCAGTGCTAGACCGACTAGCGGGATATACAATGAGCAGTTCTTC.

This clonotype was seen at least ten times. This could be a read error, since a much larger clone is one nucleotide away. The chain's CDR3 is CSAHKPGTISEQYF. Written as DNA, the CDR3 is TGCAGTGCTCACAAACCGGGGACCATATCCGAGCAGTACTTC. The chain is built from TRBV20-1 and TRBJ2-7; D is tentatively TRBD1 or TRBD2 (5 bases each). Germline V gene lookup returns CDR1 DFQATT and CDR2 SNEGSKA (reference sequence). The CDR3 length is 14 residues. V was clipped by 5 bases and J by 6 bases, with 20 bases between them.

In this sample, this clonotype turned up a few times. The chain couples TRBV6-6 to TRBJ1-1; 10 nucleotides agree with TRBD1. V lost 5 bases and J lost 0; bases outside the gene matches: 6. Germline V CDR1 and CDR2: MNHNY, SVGAGI (reference sequence). The CDR3 has 16 residues. The CDR3 loop is CASSPSTGGLNTEAFF. For the CDR3, the DNA is TGTGCCAGCAGTCCTTCGACAGGGGGCCTGAACACTGAAGCTTTCTTT.

This clonotype was counted many times. V gene TRBV19 combines with J gene TRBJ2-5; D call uncertain. Germline values: CDR1 LNHDA, CDR2 SQIVND (reference sequence). Trimming left V 1 base short and J 2 bases short, with 8 bases between. The CDR3 loop spans 14 amino acids. DNA for the CDR3: TGTGCCAGTAGTATAGGTTACAGACAAGAGACCCAGTACTTC. Amino acid sequence: CASSIGYRQETQYF.

The V and J genes are TRBV15 and TRBJ1-5; D call uncertain. The CDR3 has 14 amino acids. The germline V gene encodes CDR1 LNHNV and CDR2 YYDKDF (reference sequence). The V end was cut by 5 bases, the J end by 2 bases, with 10 bases between. DNA of the CDR3: TGTGCCACCAGCCCCGGGAGGGGCAATCAGCCCCAGCATTTT. Its protein product is CATSPGRGNQPQHF.

This clonotype was found many times. The chain is built from TRBV10-3 and TRBJ1-3; D not resolved. The V and J ends lost 5 bases and 0 bases respectively, with 8 bases between them. Germline lookup yields CDR1 ENHRY and CDR2 SYGVKD. The CDR3 totals 14 residues. CDR3 region: CAISRASSGNTIYF. The CDR3 nucleotides are TGTGCCATCAGTCGAGCAAGCTCTGGAAACACCATATATTTT.

This clonotype was found many times. The chain uses TRBV20-1 and TRBJ2-7; the match to TRBD2 covers 8 bases. The CDR3 spans 15 residues. V shed 0 bases and J 4 bases; nucleotides not matched to a gene: 8. Germline lookup yields CDR1 DFQATT and CDR2 SNEGSKA (reference sequence). CDR3 DNA sequence: TGCAGTGCTAGAGATGAGATAGCGGGATCATACGAGCAGTACTTC. Residues: CSARDEIAGSYEQYF.

This chain connects TRBV30 to TRBJ2-7; D unresolved. This CDR3 spans 11 amino acids. Germline V gives CDR1 GTSNPN, CDR2 SVGIG (reference sequence). V dropped 0 bases and J dropped 4 bases, with 4 bases sitting between them. The CDR3 region is CAWSVRYEQYF. Here the CDR3 DNA reads TGTGCCTGGAGTGTAAGGTACGAGCAGTACTTC.

This clonotype was counted at least ten times. CDR3 bases: TGTGCCAGCAGCTCCCTTGGGAGAACAGATACGCAGTATTTT. Its protein is CASSSLGRTDTQYF. The gene calls are TRBV3-1 and TRBJ2-3; possible D gene TRBD2, 5 bases. Trimming removed 5 bases from V and 3 bases from J, with 12 bases in between. CDR1 LGHDT and CDR2 YNNKEL come from the germline V gene (reference sequence). The CDR3 consists of 14 residues.

Ten or more counts support this clonotype. The rearrangement links TRBV24-1 to TRBJ2-2; either TRBD1 or TRBD2 may fit D (5 bases each). V was clipped by 4 bases and J by 2 bases, with 7 bases between them. There are 14 residues in the CDR3. Germline CDR1 reads KGHDR; CDR2 reads SFDVKD. The DNA for the CDR3 is TGTGCCACCAGTGAGAGGGACAACACCGGGGAGCTGTTTTTT. Amino acid sequence: CATSERDNTGELFF.

Remarks on this clonotype: The junction departs from the called germline gene at one end, perhaps through a read error. The J gene is TRBJ1-2, the V gene TRBV9; 7 bases fit TRBD1. In germline, CDR1 is SGDLS, CDR2 YYNGEE. CDR3 length: 14 residues. CDR3: CASSTQGQRYGYAF. The CDR3, as DNA: TGTGCCAGCAGCACACAGGGGCAACGCTATGGCTACGCCTTC.

This clonotype was detected ten times or more. J is TRBJ2-3 and V is TRBV5-1; D is unclear. This CDR3 is 15 amino acids long. V was cut by 4 bases and J by 0 bases, with 12 bases left in between. Germline V CDR1 and CDR2: SGHRS, YFSETQ. CDR3 region: CASSVTRASTDTQYF. For the CDR3, the DNA is TGCGCCAGCAGCGTGACCAGAGCTAGCACAGATACGCAGTATTTT.

At least ten counts were recorded for this clonotype. The chain has TRBV20-1 and TRBJ2-7, with D possibly being TRBD2 (6 bases). Germline V gene sequence: CDR1 DFQATT, CDR2 SNEGSKA (reference sequence). The CDR3 is 15 amino acids. Trimming left V 0 bases short and J 3 bases short, with 15 bases between. Here the CDR3 DNA reads TGCAGTGCTAGAGATACCGGGAGAACCGACTACGAGCAGTACTTC. Its translation is CSARDTGRTDYEQYF.

This clonotype was detected many times. The chain employs TRBV5-5 and TRBJ2-1; D unclear. Trimming removed 2 bases at V and 6 bases at J, with 9 bases between. The length of the CDR3 is 13 residues. Germline assignment: CDR1 SGHKS and CDR2 YYEKEE (reference sequence). The chain's CDR3 is CASSFVQLNEQFF. CDR3 bases: TGTGCCAGCAGCTTCGTACAGCTCAATGAGCAGTTCTTC.

This clonotype has just a few counts. This sequence joins TRBV6-5 and TRBJ1-4, with a tentative D call TRBD1 (6 bases). The V gene's germline CDR1 is MNHEY and CDR2 SVGAGI. V was cut by 5 bases and J by 4 bases, with 14 bases left in between. The CDR3 sequence is 15 residues long. CDR3 residues: CASSHGGGVNEKLFF. CDR3 bases: TGTGCCAGCAGTCACGGGGGCGGAGTTAATGAAAAACTGTTTTTT.

This clonotype was detected ten times or more. The chain uses TRBV24-1 and TRBJ2-3, with D perhaps matching TRBD1 (6 bases). Trimming cost V 4 bases and J 4 bases, with 17 bases left between them. The germline V gene encodes CDR1 KGHDR and CDR2 SFDVKD. The CDR3 length is 16 residues. Here the CDR3 reads CATSDPLRQGSDTQYF. Here the CDR3 DNA reads TGTGCCACCAGTGACCCCCTGCGCCAGGGGTCAGATACGCAGTATTTT.

This chain uses TRBV19 with TRBJ2-7; 7 nucleotides line up with TRBD2. The CDR3 consists of 15 residues. V shed 2 bases, J shed 2 bases, and the junction held 6 bases outside the gene matches. Germline loops: CDR1 LNHDA, CDR2 SQIVND (reference sequence). CDR3 amino acids: CASSILWLAAYEQYF. The CDR3 bases are TGTGCCAGTAGTATACTCTGGCTAGCGGCCTACGAGCAGTACTTC.

Points on this clonotype: A clone one base away is much larger, so this may be a read error. The CDR3 end shows no conserved phenylalanine or tryptophan, and so a read error is likely. CDR3 sequence (DNA): TGTGCCAGCAGCTTAGTGGGAAATACTGAAGCTTTCGTT. Residues: CASSLVGNTEAFV. The chain carries TRBV7-6 and TRBJ1-1, with D unresolved. Trimming stripped 1 base from V and 5 bases from J, with 8 bases between. CDR1 is SGHVS and CDR2 is FNYEAQ in the germline V gene. This CDR3 comprises 13 residues.